These T cell receptor beta chains were read from a single sample in a study of regulatory T cells in long-lasting Graves disease. TCRdb ran MiXCR on the multiplex PCR reads and lists one entry per CDR3 protein. The sample has approximately 300,000 distinct CDR3 sequences, roughly 18% seen once. The specimen was peripheral blood mononuclear cells (PBMCs), collected at new diagnosis, from a patient treated with antithyroid drugs. Receptor source: a female donor with Graves disease. Each CDR3 is given with its conserved first and last residue. Fields, in order: clone size, V gene, J gene, D gene, CDR3 DNA, CDR3 protein. The D gene is left open where the match is weak. Expanded clones are given a class, and other clones once, few, many or no size at all.

NA	TRBV5-1	TRBJ2-5	NA	TGCGCCAGCAGCTGGAGGGACAGAGTCCAGGAGACCCAGTACTTC	CASSWRDRVQETQYF
many	TRBV6-2/TRBV6-3	TRBJ2-1	NA	TGTGCCAGCAGTCACCCGTTTTTCGGGAGCTCCTACAATGAGCAGTTCTTC	CASSHPFFGSSYNEQFF
NA	TRBV29-1	TRBJ1-4	NA	TGCAGCGTTGAGGGGGGAGGAAATGAAAAACTGTTTTTT	CSVEGGGNEKLFF
many	TRBV5-1	TRBJ1-2	NA	TGCGCCAGCAGCGCCGCGACAGGAGAAGGCTACACCTTC	CASSAATGEGYTF
many	TRBV12-5	TRBJ2-4	NA	TGTGCTAGTGGTTTGGATTTAGCCAAAAACATTCAGTACTTC	CASGLDLAKNIQYF
many	TRBV28	TRBJ2-3	TRBD2	TGTGCCAGCAAACTAGCGGGAGGGAACTCTTACACAGATACGCAGTATTTT	CASKLAGGNSYTDTQYF
few	TRBV20-1	TRBJ2-1	NA	TGCAGTGCTAGAGATCCCCCGACAGCGGAGCAGTTCTTC	CSARDPPTAEQFF
many	TRBV27	TRBJ2-7	NA	TGTGCCAGCAGATACGGGAGATTGCCTAACTACGAGCAGTACTTC	CASRYGRLPNYEQYF
many	TRBV20-1	TRBJ2-1	TRBD2	TGCAGTGCTCGACTAGCGGGATTACTCCCGCCTTACAATGAGCAGTTCTTC	CSARLAGLLPPYNEQFF
many	TRBV11-2	TRBJ1-1	TRBD1	TGTGCCAGCAGCAACACGGGGACAGGGGGCGCGGGGGGAGCTTTCTTT	CASSNTGTGGAGGAFF
NA	TRBV7-6	TRBJ2-7	NA	TGTGCCAGCAGCTTAGCGCCTCGTGCCTACGAGCAGTACTTC	CASSLAPRAYEQYF
NA	TRBV28	TRBJ1-1	TRBD1	TGTGCCAGCAGTCCTCCGGACAGGGGGCGTCGGACTGAAGCTTTCTTT	CASSPPDRGRRTEAFF
many	TRBV12-3/TRBV12-4	TRBJ2-5	NA	TGTGCCAGCAGTTTTCCGGGAGCGGAGACCCAGTACTTC	CASSFPGAETQYF
many	TRBV27	TRBJ2-1	NA	TGTGCCAGCAGTTTACCCGGACAGAACAATGAGCAGTTCTTC	CASSLPGQNNEQFF
many	TRBV28	TRBJ1-1	NA	TGTGCCAGCAGTTTTGAGGGTCGGGGCACTGAAGCTTTCTTT	CASSFEGRGTEAFF
many	TRBV24-1	TRBJ2-1	NA	TGTGCCACCAGTGAACCGGGACTCCTACAGTTCTTC	CATSEPGLLQFF
NA	TRBV27	TRBJ2-1	NA	TGTGCCAGCAGTTCCTCGACAGGGCTGGCTAGCGGAAAGGCCAATGAGCAGTTCTTC	CASSSSTGLASGKANEQFF
many	TRBV28	TRBJ2-2	TRBD2	TGTGCCAGCAGTTTTGCTAGCGGGAGTCATTACACCGGGGAGCTGTTTTTT	CASSFASGSHYTGELFF
many	TRBV30	TRBJ2-1	TRBD1	TGTGCCTCCGTTCGAGGGGACAGGGACGGGGAGCAGTTCTTC	CASVRGDRDGEQFF
many	TRBV19	TRBJ2-5	NA	TGTGCCAGTAGTATAGGTTCTACTAGTCAAGAGACCCAGTACTTC	CASSIGSTSQETQYF
many	TRBV2	TRBJ1-4	TRBD1	TGTGCCAGCAGACGGGACAGGGTTTCGGCAACTAATGAAAAACTGTTTTTT	CASRRDRVSATNEKLFF
many	TRBV11-2	TRBJ2-1	NA	TGTGCCAGCAGCTTTACCCGGGGCCAAAGCTCCTACAATGAGCAGTTCTTC	CASSFTRGQSSYNEQFF
many	TRBV24-1	TRBJ2-1	NA	TGTGCCACCAGTGACCCTTCCGGGACCTCGAACAATGAGCAGTTCTTC	CATSDPSGTSNNEQFF
many	TRBV7-2	TRBJ1-4	NA	TGTGCCAGCAGCCCCCTGGGGGGAAAACTGTTTTTT	CASSPLGGKLFF
many	TRBV24-1	TRBJ2-2	TRBD1	TGTGCCACCAGTGATACCTCCGGGACAGGGGGCTCGTACACCGGGGAGCTGTTTTTT	CATSDTSGTGGSYTGELFF
many	TRBV5-1	TRBJ1-4	NA	TGCGCCAGCAGTTCGACCGGGACACCTAATGAAAAACTGTTTTTT	CASSSTGTPNEKLFF
NA	TRBV19	TRBJ2-1	NA	TGTGCCAGTAGTAGTAGGCCTAGCGAGACGAGGCGTTTC	CASSSRPSETRRF
many	TRBV12-5	TRBJ1-5	TRBD1	TGTGCTAGTGCCTTCGGGGCAGGGGGCGCGGGTCAGCCCCAGCATTTT	CASAFGAGGAGQPQHF
many	TRBV11-2	TRBJ2-3	NA	TGTGCCAGCAGCTTTGGGGCCACAGATACGCAGTATTTT	CASSFGATDTQYF
many	TRBV7-2	TRBJ1-4	TRBD1	TGTGCCAGCAGCTACAGGGGCGGTGAAAAACTGTTTTTT	CASSYRGGEKLFF
many	TRBV7-9	TRBJ1-1	NA	TGTGCCAGCAGCTTAACCAGTTTGAACACTGAAGCTTTCTTT	CASSLTSLNTEAFF
NA	TRBV6-2/TRBV6-3	TRBJ2-3	TRBD2	TGTGCCAGCAGTGGGGCCGCGGGAGCGCCGCAAGATACGCAGTATTTT	CASSGAAGAPQDTQYF
many	TRBV7-3	TRBJ2-3	NA	TGTGCCAGCACCCCCGGCGGGCCGGGCACAGATACGCAGTATTTT	CASTPGGPGTDTQYF
few	TRBV14	TRBJ2-1	NA	TGTGCCAGCAGCCAAGAGTGGCGGAACGAGCAGTTCTTC	CASSQEWRNEQFF
few	TRBV29-1	TRBJ1-2	TRBD1	TGCAGCGTCGGGACAGGGAAGACCTATGGCTACACCTTC	CSVGTGKTYGYTF
NA	TRBV27	TRBJ2-3	TRBD2	TGTGCCAGCAGTCCCCTCTGGGCTAGCGGGAGGGCCGTTCCAGATACGCAGTATTTT	CASSPLWASGRAVPDTQYF
many	TRBV12-3/TRBV12-4	TRBJ1-1	NA	TGTGCCAGCAGTTTGTTGAGAAACACTGAAGCTTTCTTT	CASSLLRNTEAFF
NA	TRBV29-1	TRBJ1-1	NA	TGCAGCGTTGAAGGGGAGCCTTGGGGGGAGCGGACTGAAGCTTTCTTT	CSVEGEPWGERTEAFF
many	TRBV27	TRBJ2-5	NA	TGTGCCAGCAGGGAATTGCCCCAAATAGAGACCCAGTACTTC	CASRELPQIETQYF
many	TRBV13	TRBJ2-7	NA	TGTGCCAGCAGCGGTCCTAGACAGTACTACGAGCAGTACTTC	CASSGPRQYYEQYF
many	TRBV11-3	TRBJ2-4	TRBD2	TGTGCCAGCAGCTTGTTCCGAGCGGGAGTCGGTAACATTCAGTACTTC	CASSLFRAGVGNIQYF
many	TRBV6-1	TRBJ2-3	TRBD2	TGTGCCAGTCAGCGGGATGAGACAGATACGCAGTATTTT	CASQRDETDTQYF
many	TRBV18	TRBJ1-6	TRBD1	TGTGCCAGCTCACCGGTACCAGGGGGGAATTCACCCCTCCACTTT	CASSPVPGGNSPLHF
NA	TRBV2	TRBJ2-5	TRBD1	TGTGCCAGCAGCTTAGAGGGACCGGGACAGGGCCAGGGAGAGACCCAGTACTTC	CASSLEGPGQGQGETQYF
many	TRBV24-1	TRBJ2-5	NA	TGTGCCACCAGTGATTCGCTAGGAGGGGAGACCCAGTACTTC	CATSDSLGGETQYF
few	TRBV5-1	TRBJ2-7	NA	TGCGCCAGCAGCTTGGGGCGAGGACACTCCTACGAGCAGTACTTC	CASSLGRGHSYEQYF
NA	TRBV9	TRBJ2-1	TRBD2	TGTGCCAGCAGCCCCCCCAGCGGGAGGGCCATCGGTGAGCAGTTCTTC	CASSPPSGRAIGEQFF
many	TRBV6-2/TRBV6-3	TRBJ1-4	TRBD1	TGTGCCAGCAGTGACCAGGGGGCGAGTAATGAAAAACTGTTTTTT	CASSDQGASNEKLFF
few	TRBV11-3	TRBJ2-1	TRBD2	TGTGCCAGCTCACAACTAGCGGGAGGCAATGGGCAGTTCTTC	CASSQLAGGNGQFF
many	TRBV29-1	TRBJ2-5	NA	TGCAGCGTTGAATTTGGAGAGACCCAGTACTTC	CSVEFGETQYF
NA	TRBV5-5	TRBJ2-1	TRBD1	TGTGCCAGCAGCTCCCCCGGGACAGGGGTGGATGAGCAGTTCTTC	CASSSPGTGVDEQFF
few	TRBV4-1	TRBJ1-1	NA	TGCGCCAGCAGCCACGACGAATACATGAACACTGAAGCTTTCTTT	CASSHDEYMNTEAFF
few	TRBV28	TRBJ1-2	NA	TGTGCCAGCAACCCGGGCGGGTTAGGGGCCTATGGCTACACCTTC	CASNPGGLGAYGYTF
NA	TRBV5-1	TRBJ2-3	TRBD1	TGTGCCAGCAGCTTAGGAGGGGGACAGGGAGGTACGCAGTATTTT	CASSLGGGQGGTQYF
NA	TRBV6-2/TRBV6-3	TRBJ2-3	NA	TGTGCCAGCAGTCTCCCCCTGCGCTCAGATACGCAGTATTTT	CASSLPLRSDTQYF
many	TRBV10-3	TRBJ1-3	NA	TGTGCCATCAGTGACGGCACAGAACGTGGAAACACCATATATTTT	CAISDGTERGNTIYF
many	TRBV2	TRBJ1-3	NA	TGTGCCAGCAGTGAAGCGGGGTCGGGATCCTCTGGAAACACCATATATTTT	CASSEAGSGSSGNTIYF
many	TRBV7-9	TRBJ2-1	TRBD2	TGTGCCAGCAGCGGGGGACTAGTACACAATGAGCAGTTCTTC	CASSGGLVHNEQFF